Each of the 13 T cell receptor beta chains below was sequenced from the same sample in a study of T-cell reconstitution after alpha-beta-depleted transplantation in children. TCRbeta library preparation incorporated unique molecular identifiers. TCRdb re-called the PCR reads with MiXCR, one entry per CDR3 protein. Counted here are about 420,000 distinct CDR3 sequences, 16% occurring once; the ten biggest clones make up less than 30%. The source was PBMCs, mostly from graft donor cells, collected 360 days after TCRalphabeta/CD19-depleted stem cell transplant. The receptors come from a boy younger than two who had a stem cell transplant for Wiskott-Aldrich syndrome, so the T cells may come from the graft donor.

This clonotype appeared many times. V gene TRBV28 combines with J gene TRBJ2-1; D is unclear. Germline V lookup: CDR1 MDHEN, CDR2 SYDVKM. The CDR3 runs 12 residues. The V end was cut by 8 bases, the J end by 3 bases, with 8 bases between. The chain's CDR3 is CASWSLYNEQFF. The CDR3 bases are TGTGCCAGCTGGTCCCTCTACAATGAGCAGTTCTTC.

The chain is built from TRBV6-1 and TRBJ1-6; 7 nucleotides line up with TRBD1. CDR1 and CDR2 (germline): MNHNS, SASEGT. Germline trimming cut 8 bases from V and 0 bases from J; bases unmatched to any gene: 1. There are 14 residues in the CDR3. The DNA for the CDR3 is TGTGCCAGCCGGGACAGCTCCTATAATTCACCCCTCCACTTT. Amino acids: CASRDSSYNSPLHF.

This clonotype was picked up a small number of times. CDR3 nucleotides: TGTGCCAGCAGCCAAGATACGATGTGGACTGAAGCTTTCTTT. Its protein is CASSQDTMWTEAFF. V is TRBV4-2 and J is TRBJ1-1; D unclear. The CDR3 consists of 14 residues. CDR1 and CDR2 (germline): LGHNA, YNFKEQ. Between the trimmed V and J ends, which lost 0 bases and 5 bases, there was a span of 10 bases.

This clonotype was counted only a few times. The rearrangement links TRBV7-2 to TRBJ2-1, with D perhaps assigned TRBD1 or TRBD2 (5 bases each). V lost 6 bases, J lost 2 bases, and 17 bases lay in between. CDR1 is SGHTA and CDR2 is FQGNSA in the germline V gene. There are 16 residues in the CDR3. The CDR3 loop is CASRKLRGRTYNEQFF. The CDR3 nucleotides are TGTGCCAGCAGAAAACTTCGGGGCAGGACCTACAATGAGCAGTTCTTC.

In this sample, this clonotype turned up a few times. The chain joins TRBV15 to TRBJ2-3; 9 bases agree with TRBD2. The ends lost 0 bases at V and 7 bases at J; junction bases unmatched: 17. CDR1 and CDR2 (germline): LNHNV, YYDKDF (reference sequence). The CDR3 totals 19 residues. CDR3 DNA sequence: TGTGCCACCAGCAGAGATTGGTCTAGCGGGGTTCCTGACTCAAATACGCAGTATTTT. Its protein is CATSRDWSSGVPDSNTQYF.

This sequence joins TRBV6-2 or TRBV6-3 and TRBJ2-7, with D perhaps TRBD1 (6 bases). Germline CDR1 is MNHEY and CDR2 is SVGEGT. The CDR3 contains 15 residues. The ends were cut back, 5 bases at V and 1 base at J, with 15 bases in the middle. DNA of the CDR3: TGTGCCAGCAGTCAACAGGGTAAAAAATCCTACGAGCAGTACTTC. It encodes CASSQQGKKSYEQYF.

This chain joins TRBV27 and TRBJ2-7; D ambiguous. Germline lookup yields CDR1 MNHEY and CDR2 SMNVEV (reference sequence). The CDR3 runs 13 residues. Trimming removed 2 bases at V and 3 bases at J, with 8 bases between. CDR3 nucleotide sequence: TGTGCCAGCAGTTTAGCGGTTTTCTACGAGCAGTACTTC. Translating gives CASSLAVFYEQYF.

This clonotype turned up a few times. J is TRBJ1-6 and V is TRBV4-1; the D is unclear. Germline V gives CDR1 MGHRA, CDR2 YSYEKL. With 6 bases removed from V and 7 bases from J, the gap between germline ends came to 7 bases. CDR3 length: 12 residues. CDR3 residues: CASRTVNSPLHF. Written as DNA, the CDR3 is TGCGCCAGCAGAACGGTCAATTCACCCCTCCACTTT.

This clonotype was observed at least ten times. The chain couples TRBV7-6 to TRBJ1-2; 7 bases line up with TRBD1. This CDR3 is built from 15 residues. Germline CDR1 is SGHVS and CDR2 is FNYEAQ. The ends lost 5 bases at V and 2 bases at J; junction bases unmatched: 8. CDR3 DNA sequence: TGTGCCAGCAGCGCCCGGACAGGAGGGAACTATGGCTACACCTTC. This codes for CASSARTGGNYGYTF.

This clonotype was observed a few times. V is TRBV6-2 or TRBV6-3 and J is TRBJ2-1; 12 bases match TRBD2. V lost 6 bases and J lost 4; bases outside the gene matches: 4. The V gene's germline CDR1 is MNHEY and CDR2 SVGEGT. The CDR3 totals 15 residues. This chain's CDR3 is CASRKTSGRYNEQFF. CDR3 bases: TGTGCCAGCAGGAAGACTAGCGGGAGATACAATGAGCAGTTCTTC.

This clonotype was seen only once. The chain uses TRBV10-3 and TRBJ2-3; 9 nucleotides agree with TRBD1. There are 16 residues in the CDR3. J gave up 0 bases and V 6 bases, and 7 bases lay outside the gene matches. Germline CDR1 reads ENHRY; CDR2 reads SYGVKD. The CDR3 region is CAIRRPGQGSTDTQYF. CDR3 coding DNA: TGTGCCATCAGACGCCCGGGACAGGGTAGCACAGATACGCAGTATTTT.

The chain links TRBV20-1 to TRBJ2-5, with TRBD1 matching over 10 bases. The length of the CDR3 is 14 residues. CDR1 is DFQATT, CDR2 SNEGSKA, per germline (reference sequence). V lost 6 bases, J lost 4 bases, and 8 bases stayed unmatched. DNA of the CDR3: TGCAGTGCGCTAGACAGGGGGCACGGAGAGACCCAGTACTTC. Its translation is CSALDRGHGETQYF.

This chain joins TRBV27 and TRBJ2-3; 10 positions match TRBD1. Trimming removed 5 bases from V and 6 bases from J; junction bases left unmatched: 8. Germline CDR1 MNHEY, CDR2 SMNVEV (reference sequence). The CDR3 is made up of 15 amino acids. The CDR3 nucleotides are TGTGCCAGCAGTGACGGGACAGGGGCCCCCGATACGCAGTATTTT. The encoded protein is CASSDGTGAPDTQYF.